The clone carrying this TCR beta chain was observed many times. The antigen is unknown. TCRdb used MiXCR to reprocess the reads, holding one entry per CDR3 protein. The repertoire has approximately 270,000 distinct CDR3 sequences, about 20% of them found once; the top ten carry roughly 20%. The record originates from a study of T cell repertoires in cytomegalovirus infection. As for the study in general: Both recently identified HLA-C-restricted and well-studied HLA-B-restricted CMV epitopes were used in the study. A matching HLA type, together with CMV infection, was signaled by public TCR beta signatures.

General study points: Within the response measured ex vivo, HLA-C-restricted CMV-specific TCR beta clonotypes were dominant. The cumulative frequency of public TCR beta families distinguished individuals who carried CMV together with the relevant HLA.

Trimming stripped 5 bases from V and 2 bases from J, with 20 bases between. CDR3 length equals 17 residues. CDR1 and CDR2 (germline): MNHEY, SMNVEV (reference sequence). The chain has TRBV27 and TRBJ2-3; perhaps TRBD2 as D (6 bases). The receptor comes from a human donor in good health (CMV status not recorded). Some clones in this sample may be carry-over from other donors' samples. Sequences were derived from cultured PBMCs, sampled from culture after CMV antigen stimulation. In DNA form, the CDR3 reads TGTGCCAGCAGTCCCCAGGGACTTTCGGCAGACACAGATACGCAGTATTTT. It translates to CASSPQGLSADTDTQYF.